Each of the 8 T cell receptor beta chains below was sequenced from the same sample in a study of blood T cell repertoires in COVID-19. Produced via immunoSEQ multiplex PCR; TCRdb's table is partial and in-frame only. The sample records 400,000 to 550,000 clones, approximately 90% being singletons. The sample comprised PBMCs or T cells enriched from blood (not recorded which). The receptor source for this set is a woman aged 18-29 years with acute COVID-19.

The chain recombines TRBV2 with TRBJ1-5; D possibly corresponds to TRBD1 (6 bases). This CDR3 is 13 amino acids long. Trimming shortened V by 6 bases and J by 7 bases, and 13 bases separated the two germline ends. CDR1 is SNHLY, CDR2 FYNNEI, per germline. The CDR3 nucleotides read TGTGCCAGCAGGTACAGGGAGTTGCAGCCCCAGCATTTT. Its translation: CASRYRELQPQHF.

This clone showed up just a few times. The chain has TRBV19 and TRBJ1-5; D not certain. V lost 3 bases and J lost 4, with 16 bases in between. CDR3 size: 16 residues. Germline V gene sequence: CDR1 LNHDA, CDR2 SQIVND (reference sequence). CDR3 in DNA: TGTGCCAGTAGTATGGTTCAAACAGACCAAAATCAGCCCCAGCATTTT. It is translated as CASSMVQTDQNQPQHF.

This rearrangement joins TRBV18 to TRBJ2-1; 10 positions agree with TRBD1. V gave up 3 bases and J gave up 4 bases; unmatched junction bases: 3. The CDR3 covers 15 residues. Germline V lookup: CDR1 KGHSH, CDR2 LQKENI. CDR3 sequence: CASSPTGGGYNEQFF. Here the CDR3 DNA reads TGTGCCAGCTCACCGACAGGGGGCGGTTACAATGAGCAGTTCTTC.

This clone was picked up a small number of times. The gene calls are TRBV24-1 and TRBJ2-7, with D uncertain. The CDR3 runs to 13 residues. Germline values: CDR1 KGHDR, CDR2 SFDVKD. V was clipped by 2 bases and J by 3 bases, with 7 bases between them. The CDR3 protein is CATSDSVVYEQYF. The CDR3 DNA follows: TGTGCCACCAGTGATTCGGTCGTCTACGAGCAGTACTTC.

J is TRBJ2-1 and V is TRBV30; 8 positions agree with TRBD2. V lost 4 bases to trimming and J lost 2 bases; unmatched junction nucleotides: 4. From germline, CDR1 is GTSNPN and CDR2 SVGIG (reference sequence). The CDR3 spans 14 residues. DNA of the CDR3: TGTGCCTGGACTCGACTAGCGACCTACAATGAGCAGTTCTTC. Translated, it gives CAWTRLATYNEQFF.

This clone has just a few counts. The genes are TRBV10-1 and TRBJ2-7, with a possible D match to TRBD2 (6 bases). Trimming pared 6 bases from V and 6 bases from J, leaving 6 bases between. This CDR3 is built from 10 residues. Looked up from germline, CDR1 is WNHNN and CDR2 is SYGVQD (reference sequence). CDR3 DNA: TGCGCCAGCAGGCGGGGCGAGCAGTACTTC. Protein: CASRRGEQYF.

This sequence joins TRBV4-3 and TRBJ2-1; D unclear. This CDR3 contains 14 residues. V lost 0 bases and J lost 4, with 7 bases in between. CDR1 is LGHNA and CDR2 is YSLEER in the germline V gene. DNA for the CDR3: TGCGCCAGCAGCCAAGAAAAACAGTACAATGAGCAGTTCTTC. This encodes CASSQEKQYNEQFF.

The V gene is TRBV12-3 or TRBV12-4, the J gene TRBJ1-1; D is unresolved. Trimming stripped 6 bases from V and 6 bases from J, with 14 bases between. The length of the CDR3 is 13 residues. The CDR3, as DNA: TGTGCCAGCAGCGAGGAGGTCGGATCTGAAGCTTTCTTT. It codes for CASSEEVGSEAFF.